The 4 T cell receptor gamma chains in this list originate from one sample, sequenced in a study of Vγ9Vδ2 T cells in congenital toxoplasmosis. Template-switch reverse transcription used TRGC- and TRDC-specific primers together in a single tube. The TRGC primer design covered both constant genes, TRGC1 and TRGC2. TCRdb reprocessed the reads using CATT. The sample holds roughly 440 gamma-chain clones, around 21% seen once. Source material: gamma-delta T cells from blood. The receptors originated from a child younger than 10 born to a mother with Toxoplasma gondii infection during pregnancy, either congenitally infected or uninfected (not recorded which).

This clone is medium-sized within its sample. One base separates it from a far larger clone, so it is likely a read error. V usage is TRGV9 and J usage is TRGJP. This CDR3 comprises 16 residues. Germline lookup yields CDR1 GITISATS and CDR2 ISYDGTV (reference sequence). The CDR3 DNA follows: TGTGCCTTGTGGGGGGTGCAAGAGTTGGGCAAAAAAATCAAGGTATTT. It is translated as CALWGVQELGKKIKVF.

On this clone: The protein in TCRdb stems from a much larger clone and differs at residues 3 and 11 from this DNA's translation, likely a read error; here the protein is translated from the DNA. The chain employs TRGV5 and TRGJ1 or TRGJ2. The CDR3 consists of 14 residues. CDR1 VINAFY and CDR2 YDVSNSKD come from the germline V gene. CDR3 protein: CAAWDRRHYYMKLF. The CDR3 nucleotides read TGTGCCGCCTGGGACAGGCGTCATTATTATATGAAACTCTTT.

As regards this clone: The protein given by TCRdb reflects a much larger clone and differs at residue 3 from this DNA's translation, likely from a read error; the protein shown is the DNA's translation. J is TRGJ1 or TRGJ2 and V is TRGV9. Looked up from germline, CDR1 is GITISATS and CDR2 is ISYDGTV (reference sequence). The CDR3 consists of 12 residues. The CDR3 loop is CASWEVRYKKLF. CDR3 nucleotides: TGTGCCTCGTGGGAGGTGCGATATAAGAAACTCTTT.

This clone was picked up a small number of times. TCRdb assigns this DNA the protein of a much larger clone, which departs from its translation at residue 7; this likely reflects a read error, and the protein shown comes from translating the DNA. The V gene is TRGV10, the J gene TRGJP1. TRGV10 is marked as an open reading frame, function uncertain. CDR3 length: 15 amino acids. The V and J ends lost 8 bases and 2 bases, in that order; junction bases with no gene match: 9. Here the CDR3 reads CAAWDYVTTGWFKIF. The CDR3 DNA reads as TGTGCTGCGTGGGATTATGTGACCACTGGTTGGTTCAAGATATTT.